This T cell receptor (beta chain) was obtained from a study of blood T cell repertoires in COVID-19. The germline V and J ends were trimmed by 4 bases and 1 base, with 17 bases remaining between them. The CDR3 runs 16 residues. Germline-derived CDR1 and CDR2 are SGHKS and YYEKEE (reference sequence). Only in-frame clones appear in the TCRdb table, and some are missing; sequencing was by immunoSEQ multiplex PCR. The sample gives about 400,000 clones, around 90% of which show up once; approximately 1.2% is in the top ten. The chain is built from TRBV5-5 and TRBJ1-2; D may be TRBD1 (5 bases). Sequencing used peripheral blood. The origin of this receptor is a middle-aged man with acute or convalescent COVID-19. The CDR3 coding sequence is TGTGCCAGCAGCCCAGCTTCGACAGCGAATAACTATGGCTACACCTTC. Translating gives CASSPASTANNYGYTF.